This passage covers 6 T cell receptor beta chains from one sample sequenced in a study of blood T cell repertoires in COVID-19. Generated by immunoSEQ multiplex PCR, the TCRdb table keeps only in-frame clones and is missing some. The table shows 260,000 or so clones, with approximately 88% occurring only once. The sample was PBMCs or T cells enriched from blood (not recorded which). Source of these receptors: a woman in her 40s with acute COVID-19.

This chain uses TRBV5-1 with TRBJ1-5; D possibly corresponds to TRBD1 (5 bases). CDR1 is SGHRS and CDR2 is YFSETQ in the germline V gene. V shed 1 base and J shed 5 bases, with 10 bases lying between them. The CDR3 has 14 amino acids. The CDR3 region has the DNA TGCGCCAGCAGCTTGTTGCAGGGCGATCAGCCCCAGCATTTT. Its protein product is CASSLLQGDQPQHF.

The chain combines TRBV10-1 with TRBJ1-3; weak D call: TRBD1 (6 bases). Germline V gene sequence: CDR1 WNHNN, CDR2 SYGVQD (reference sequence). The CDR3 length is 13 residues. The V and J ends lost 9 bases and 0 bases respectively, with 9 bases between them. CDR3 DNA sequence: TGCGCCAGTGGGACAAACTCTGGAAACACCATATATTTT. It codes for CASGTNSGNTIYF.

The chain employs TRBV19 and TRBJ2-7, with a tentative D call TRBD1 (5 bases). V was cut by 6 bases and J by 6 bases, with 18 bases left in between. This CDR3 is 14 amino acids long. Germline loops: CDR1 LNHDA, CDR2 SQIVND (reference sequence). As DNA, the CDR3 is TGTGCCAGTAGCCCAGGAGAAGGGGTGGGCGAGCAGTACGTC. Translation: CASSPGEGVGEQYV.

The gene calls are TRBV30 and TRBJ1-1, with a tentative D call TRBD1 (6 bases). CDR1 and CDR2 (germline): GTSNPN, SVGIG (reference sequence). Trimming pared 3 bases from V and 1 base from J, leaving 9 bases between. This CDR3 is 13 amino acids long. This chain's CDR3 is CAWSLTGNTEAFF. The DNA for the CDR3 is TGTGCCTGGAGCCTGACAGGGAACACTGAAGCTTTCTTT.

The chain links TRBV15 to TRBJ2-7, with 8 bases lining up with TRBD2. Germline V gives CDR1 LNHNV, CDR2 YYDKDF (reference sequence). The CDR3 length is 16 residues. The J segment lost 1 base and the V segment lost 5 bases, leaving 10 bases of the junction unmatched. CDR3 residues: CATSDAGGQASYEQYF. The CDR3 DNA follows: TGTGCCACCAGCGATGCGGGAGGCCAGGCATCCTACGAGCAGTACTTC.

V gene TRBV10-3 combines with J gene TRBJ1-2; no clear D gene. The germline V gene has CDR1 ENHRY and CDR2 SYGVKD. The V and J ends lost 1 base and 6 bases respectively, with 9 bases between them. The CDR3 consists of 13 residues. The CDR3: CAISEFKGDGYTF. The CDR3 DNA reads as TGTGCCATCAGTGAGTTTAAGGGAGATGGCTACACCTTC.